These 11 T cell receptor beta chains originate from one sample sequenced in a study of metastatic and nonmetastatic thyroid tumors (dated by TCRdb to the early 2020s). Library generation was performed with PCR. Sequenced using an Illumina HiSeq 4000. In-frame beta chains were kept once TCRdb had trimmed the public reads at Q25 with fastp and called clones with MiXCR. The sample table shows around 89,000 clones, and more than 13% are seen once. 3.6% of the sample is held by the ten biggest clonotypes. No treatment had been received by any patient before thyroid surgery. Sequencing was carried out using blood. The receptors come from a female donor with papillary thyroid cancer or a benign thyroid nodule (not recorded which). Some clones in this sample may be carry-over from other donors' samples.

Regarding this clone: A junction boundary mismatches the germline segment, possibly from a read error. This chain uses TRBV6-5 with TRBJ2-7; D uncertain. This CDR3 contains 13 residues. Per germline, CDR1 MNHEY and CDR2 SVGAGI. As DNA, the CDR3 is TGTTCCAGCAGTTACTCTGGGTATAACGAGCAGTACTTC. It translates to CSSSYSGYNEQYF.

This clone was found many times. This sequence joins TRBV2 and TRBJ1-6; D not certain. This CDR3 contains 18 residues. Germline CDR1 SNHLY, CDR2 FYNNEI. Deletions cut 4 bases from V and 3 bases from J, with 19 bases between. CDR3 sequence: CASSARPLGRSYNSPLHF. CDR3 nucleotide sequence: TGTGCCAGCAGTGCCAGACCCCTCGGACGGAGCTATAATTCACCCCTCCACTTT.

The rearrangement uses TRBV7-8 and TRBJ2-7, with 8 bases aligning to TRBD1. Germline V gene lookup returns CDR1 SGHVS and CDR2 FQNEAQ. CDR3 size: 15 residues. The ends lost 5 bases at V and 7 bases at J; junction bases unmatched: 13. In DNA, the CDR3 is TGTGCCAGCAGCGAATTTCAGGGGGCGCGGGCAGAGCAGTACTTC. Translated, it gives CASSEFQGARAEQYF.

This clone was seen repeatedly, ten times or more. The CDR3 is CASSPSSAGTYNEQFF. DNA of the CDR3: TGTGCCAGCAGCCCAAGCAGTGCAGGGACTTACAATGAGCAGTTCTTC. The chain combines TRBV7-2 with TRBJ2-1; possible D gene TRBD2, 6 bases. Germline CDR1 SGHTA, CDR2 FQGNSA. The CDR3 runs to 16 residues. Trimming removed 5 bases from V and 4 bases from J, with 18 bases in between. Complete variable domain (other parts from reference TRBV7-2 and TRBJ2-1): GAGVSQSPSNKVTEKGKDVELRCDPISGHTALYWYRQSLGQGLEFLIYFQGNSAPDKSGLPSDRFSAERTGGSVSTLTIQRTQQEDSAVYLCASSPSSAGTYNEQFFGPGTRLTVL.

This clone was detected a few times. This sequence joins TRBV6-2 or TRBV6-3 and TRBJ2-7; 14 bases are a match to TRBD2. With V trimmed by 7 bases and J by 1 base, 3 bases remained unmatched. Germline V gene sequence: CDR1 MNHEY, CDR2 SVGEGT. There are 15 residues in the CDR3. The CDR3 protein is CASTTSGRESYEQYF. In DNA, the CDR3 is TGTGCCAGCACGACTAGCGGGAGGGAGTCCTACGAGCAGTACTTC.

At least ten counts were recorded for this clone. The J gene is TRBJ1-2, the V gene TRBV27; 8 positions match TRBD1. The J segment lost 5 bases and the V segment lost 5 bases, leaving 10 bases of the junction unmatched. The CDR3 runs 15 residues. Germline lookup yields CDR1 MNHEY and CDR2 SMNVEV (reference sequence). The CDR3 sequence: CASSPGQVIWYGYTF. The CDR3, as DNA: TGTGCCAGCAGTCCGGGACAGGTGATATGGTATGGCTACACCTTC.

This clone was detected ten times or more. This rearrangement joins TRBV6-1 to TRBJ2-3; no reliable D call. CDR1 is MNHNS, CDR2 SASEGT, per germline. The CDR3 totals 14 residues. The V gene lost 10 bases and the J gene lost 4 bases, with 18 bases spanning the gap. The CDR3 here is CATRDLYHADTQYF. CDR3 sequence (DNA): TGTGCCACCCGAGACCTCTATCACGCAGATACGCAGTATTTT.

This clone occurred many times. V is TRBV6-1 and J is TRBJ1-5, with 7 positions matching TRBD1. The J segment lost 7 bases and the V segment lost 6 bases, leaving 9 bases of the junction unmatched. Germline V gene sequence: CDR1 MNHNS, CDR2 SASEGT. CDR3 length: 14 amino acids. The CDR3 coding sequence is TGTGCCAGCAGGGAGGGACAGTGGGGGCAGCCCCAGCATTTT. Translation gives CASREGQWGQPQHF.

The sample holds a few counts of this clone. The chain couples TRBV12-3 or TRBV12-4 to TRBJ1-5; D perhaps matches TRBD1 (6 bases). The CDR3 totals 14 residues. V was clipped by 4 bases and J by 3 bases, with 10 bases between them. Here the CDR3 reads CASSSQGSNQPQHF. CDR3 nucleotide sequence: TGTGCCAGCAGTTCACAGGGTTCCAATCAGCCCCAGCATTTT.

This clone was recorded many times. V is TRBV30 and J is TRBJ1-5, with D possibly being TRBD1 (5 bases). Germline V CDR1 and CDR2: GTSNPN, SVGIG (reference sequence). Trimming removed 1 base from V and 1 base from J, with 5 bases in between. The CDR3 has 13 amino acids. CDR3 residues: CAWSEGSNQPQHF. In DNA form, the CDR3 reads TGTGCCTGGAGTGAGGGGAGCAATCAGCCCCAGCATTTT.

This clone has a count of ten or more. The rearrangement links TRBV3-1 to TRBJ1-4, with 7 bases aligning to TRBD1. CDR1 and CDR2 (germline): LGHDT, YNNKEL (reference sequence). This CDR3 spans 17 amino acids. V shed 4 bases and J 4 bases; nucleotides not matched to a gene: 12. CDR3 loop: CASSLGTALSLNEKLFF. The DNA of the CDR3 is TGTGCCAGCAGCCTCGGGACAGCCCTCAGTCTTAATGAAAAACTGTTTTTT.